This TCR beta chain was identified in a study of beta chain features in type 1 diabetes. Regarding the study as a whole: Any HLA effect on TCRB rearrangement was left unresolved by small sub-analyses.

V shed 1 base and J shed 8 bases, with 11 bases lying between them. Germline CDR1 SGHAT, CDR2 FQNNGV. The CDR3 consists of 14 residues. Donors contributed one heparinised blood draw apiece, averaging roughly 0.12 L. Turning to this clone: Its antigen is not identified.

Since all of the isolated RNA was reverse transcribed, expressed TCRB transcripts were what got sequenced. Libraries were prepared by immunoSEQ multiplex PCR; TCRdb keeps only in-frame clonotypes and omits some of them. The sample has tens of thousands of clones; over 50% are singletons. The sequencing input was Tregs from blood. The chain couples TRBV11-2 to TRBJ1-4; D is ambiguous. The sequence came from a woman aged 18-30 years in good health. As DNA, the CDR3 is TGTGCCAGCAGCTTAGTTTCAGGAAGCGAAAAACTGTTTTTT. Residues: CASSLVSGSEKLFF.